Sequencing of this TCR beta chain was carried out in a study of blood T cell repertoires in COVID-19. Overall study context: COVID-19 samples collected from the United States, Italy and Spain covered acute and convalescent phases. The cDNA or gDNA used as material had been derived from T cells, B-cell-depleted T cells, or PBMCs.

With V trimmed by 5 bases and J by 6 bases, 5 bases remained unmatched. This CDR3 is built from 14 residues. Looked up from germline, CDR1 is MDHEN and CDR2 is SYDVKM. Authors' methods: Amplification of reference gene primers provided the estimated nucleated cell counts. Assay: immunoSEQ multiplex PCR; the TCRdb copy retains only in-frame clones and omits some. The DNA gave D and trimming, while V, J and clone size come from that table. The sample holds around 500,000 clones, approximately 85% seen once. The receptor's source is a human donor in a cohort sampled during active COVID-19. The genes are TRBV28 and TRBJ2-5, with 11 positions matching TRBD1. Sequencing used peripheral blood. In DNA form, the CDR3 reads TGTGCCAGCAGTCGGACAGGGGGCAGGAAGACCCAGTACTTC. Translated: CASSRTGGRKTQYF.